A single sample gave rise to the 32 T cell receptor beta chains below, sequenced in a study of T cell responses to AZD1222 COVID-19 vaccine. Using immunoSEQ multiplex PCR, the repertoire was profiled, and TCRdb retains in-frame clones only, with some absent. The sample lists about 170,000 clones; about nine tenths were seen once. The sequencing here drew on peripheral blood, taken on day 0 of AZD1222 vaccination. Receptor source: an adult in good health.

The chain has TRBV13 and TRBJ2-7; possible D gene TRBD2, 6 bases. The germline V gene has CDR1 PRHDT and CDR2 FYEKMQ (reference sequence). The CDR3 consists of 15 residues. Deletions cut 0 bases from V and 2 bases from J, with 11 bases between. CDR3 amino acids: CASSLGQRVTYEQYF. Written as DNA, the CDR3 is TGTGCCAGCAGCTTAGGGCAGCGGGTCACCTACGAGCAGTACTTC.

This chain connects TRBV5-1 to TRBJ2-7; perhaps TRBD1 as D (5 bases). The CDR3 totals 14 residues. The V and J ends lost 0 bases and 5 bases respectively, with 12 bases between them. Germline CDR1 is SGHRS and CDR2 is YFSETQ. The CDR3 here is CASSLGTPNHEQYF. The CDR3 DNA sequence: TGCGCCAGCAGCTTGGGGACACCAAACCACGAGCAGTACTTC.

The rearrangement links TRBV21-1 to TRBJ2-4; the D segment call TRBD2 is taken from the table without a DNA check. TRBV21-1 is a pseudogene. The CDR3 sequence is 22 residues long. The CDR3 DNA reads TGTGCCAGCAGTCGGTTGAGTCGACTAGCGAGCCTACCACCTCTAGCCAAAAACATTCAGTACTTC. Encoded protein: CASSRLSRLASLPPLAKNIQYF.

This chain links TRBV2 with TRBJ2-3; 10 bases line up with TRBD2. The CDR3 contains 15 residues. The germline V gene has CDR1 SNHLY and CDR2 FYNNEI. V was clipped by 5 bases and J by 0 bases; unmatched bases: 2. The CDR3 DNA reads as TGTGCCAGCAGTCCTAGCGGGGGAAGCACAGATACGCAGTATTTT. Translation: CASSPSGGSTDTQYF.

This chain connects TRBV7-5 to TRBJ2-7; the table's D gene call, TRBD2, was not cross checked with the DNA. TRBV7-5 represents a pseudogene. The CDR3 length is 13 residues. CDR3 in DNA: TGTGCGATAATACCCGGTTATACCTACGAGCAGTACTTC. Translation gives CAIIPGYTYEQYF.

The genes are TRBV24-1 and TRBJ2-3; 9 nucleotides agree with TRBD1. With 3 bases clipped from V and 4 bases from J, the junction kept 4 bases outside the gene matches. The CDR3 is 15 residues long. Germline CDR1 reads KGHDR; CDR2 reads SFDVKD. In DNA, the CDR3 is TGTGCCACCAGTGATCCGGGACAGGGCGCAGATACGCAGTATTTT. Its protein is CATSDPGQGADTQYF.

The chain links TRBV5-4 to TRBJ2-1, with 8 bases matching TRBD1. Per the germline V gene, CDR1 is SGHNT and CDR2 is YYREEE (reference sequence). The junction had 8 bases not matched to a gene; V was cut back by 4 bases and J by 2 bases. The CDR3 has 16 residues. The chain's CDR3 is CASSPGGQGAYNEQFF. CDR3 sequence (DNA): TGTGCCAGCAGCCCAGGGGGCCAGGGCGCCTACAATGAGCAGTTCTTC.

This rearrangement joins TRBV15 to TRBJ1-4, with D tentatively TRBD1 (5 bases). In germline, CDR1 is LNHNV, CDR2 YYDKDF (reference sequence). The CDR3 extends over 13 amino acids. V gave up 1 base and J gave up 8 bases, with 8 bases separating them. In nucleotides, the CDR3 is TGTGCCACCAGCAGAGCGGGGCCAGAAAAACTGTTTTTT. It specifies CATSRAGPEKLFF.

The chain couples TRBV15 to TRBJ1-3; tentatively, D is TRBD1 (5 bases). Per the germline V gene, CDR1 is LNHNV and CDR2 is YYDKDF (reference sequence). The V end was cut by 1 base, the J end by 4 bases, with 14 bases between. The CDR3 is made up of 16 amino acids. The CDR3, as DNA: TGTGCCACCAGCAGAGTTGGCGGGGCGAGGGGAAACACCATATATTTT. This codes for CATSRVGGARGNTIYF.

V gene TRBV3-1 (or the pseudogene TRBV3-2) combines with J gene TRBJ2-1, with D perhaps matching TRBD1 or TRBD2 (5 bases each). The CDR3 spans 13 residues. The V gene lost 5 bases and the J gene lost 5 bases, with 10 bases spanning the gap. From germline, CDR1 is LGHDT and CDR2 YNNKEL (reference sequence). CDR3 residues: CASSGDGNNEQFF. The CDR3 DNA reads as TGTGCCAGCAGCGGGGACGGAAACAATGAGCAGTTCTTC.

The chain couples TRBV7-9 to TRBJ2-5, with D perhaps given as TRBD1 or TRBD2 (5 bases each). The CDR3 has 14 amino acids. Between the trimmed V and J ends, which lost 5 bases and 1 base, there was a span of 11 bases. The germline CDR1 and CDR2 sequences are SEHNR and FQNEAQ (reference sequence). CDR3 sequence: CASSNWDVQETQYF. CDR3 bases: TGTGCCAGCAGCAATTGGGACGTCCAAGAGACCCAGTACTTC.

The chain is built from TRBV7-2 and TRBJ2-1; the D call may be TRBD1 or TRBD2 (5 bases each). The CDR3 covers 18 residues. CDR1 is SGHTA, CDR2 FQGNSA, per germline. V was clipped by 5 bases and J by 0 bases, with 20 bases between them. CDR3 bases: TGTGCCAGCAGCCTCCATAGTTATCGGGGCAGCTCCTACAATGAGCAGTTCTTC. Its translation is CASSLHSYRGSSYNEQFF.

V gene TRBV28 combines with J gene TRBJ2-5; 7 nucleotides align to TRBD1. The CDR3 contains 15 residues. V lost 6 bases and J lost 2; bases outside the gene matches: 9. The germline V gene encodes CDR1 MDHEN and CDR2 SYDVKM. The CDR3 DNA follows: TGTGCCAGCAGCCCGACAGGGTCGGCGCAAGAGACCCAGTACTTC. Translated, it gives CASSPTGSAQETQYF.

V and J are TRBV14 and TRBJ2-3; D may be TRBD2 (6 bases). The CDR3 contains 14 residues. Germline V gene sequence: CDR1 SGHDN, CDR2 FVKESK. Trimming cost V 8 bases and J 7 bases, with 19 bases left between them. CDR3 DNA: TGTGCCAGCTCACGGGCAGGGAGGCAGCATACGCAGTATTTT. Its protein is CASSRAGRQHTQYF.

The CDR3 spells CASSYGQGQTYEQYF. The CDR3 DNA sequence: TGTGCCAGCAGTTACGGGCAGGGGCAAACTTACGAGCAGTACTTC. The rearrangement links TRBV6-5 to TRBJ2-7; D is perhaps TRBD1 (6 bases). CDR1 and CDR2 from the germline V gene are MNHEY and SVGAGI. The germline V and J ends were trimmed by 2 bases and 4 bases, with 15 bases remaining between them. CDR3 length equals 15 residues.

V gene TRBV27 combines with J gene TRBJ2-7; D possibly matches TRBD1 or TRBD2 (5 bases each). Germline V gives CDR1 MNHEY, CDR2 SMNVEV (reference sequence). Trimming cost V 3 bases and J 3 bases, with 21 bases left between them. CDR3 length: 17 amino acids. The CDR3 region is CASSFLSSGTHLYEQYF. As DNA, the CDR3 is TGTGCCAGCAGTTTCCTCTCCTCCGGGACCCACCTCTACGAGCAGTACTTC.

Note on this clone: This sample includes further DNA sequences coding for the same CDR3. This chain joins TRBV5-1 and TRBJ1-1, with D possibly TRBD1 on 5 matching bases. Trimming stripped 0 bases from V and 6 bases from J, with 9 bases between. The CDR3 is 13 residues long. Germline V gene sequence: CDR1 SGHRS, CDR2 YFSETQ. The CDR3 region has the DNA TGCGCCAGCAGCTTGGAAGGGACCTCTGAAGCTTTCTTT. It is translated as CASSLEGTSEAFF. The full variable domain, rest sourced from reference TRBV5-1 and TRBJ1-1, is KAGVTQTPRYLIKTRGQQVTLSCSPISGHRSVSWYQQTPGQGLQFLFEYFSETQRNKGNFPGRFSGRQFSNSRSEMNVSTLELGDSALYLCASSLEGTSEAFFGQGTRLTVV.

This clone has a handful of counts. The V and J genes are TRBV11-3 and TRBJ1-6; D may be TRBD1 (6 bases). The CDR3 covers 15 residues. Germline V gives CDR1 SGHNT, CDR2 YENEEA. V dropped 6 bases and J dropped 9 bases, with 18 bases sitting between them. The CDR3, as DNA: TGTGCCAGCAGTTCAGACGGGGGCTCGGGTTCACCCCTCCACTTT. Translation gives CASSSDGGSGSPLHF.

In this sample, this clone turned up a few times. V usage is TRBV9 and J usage is TRBJ1-1; 8 bases map to TRBD1. Losses at the gene ends were 3 bases for V and 1 base for J; bases not matched to a gene: 5. In germline, CDR1 is SGDLS, CDR2 YYNGEE. The length of the CDR3 is 15 residues. CDR3 in DNA: TGTGCCAGCAGCGGCACCGGGACAGGGAACACTGAAGCTTTCTTT. Amino acid sequence: CASSGTGTGNTEAFF.

The genes are TRBV7-3 and TRBJ1-4; no clear D. With 5 bases removed from V and 7 bases from J, the gap between germline ends came to 11 bases. The CDR3 is 13 residues long. Germline V CDR1 and CDR2: SGHTA, FQGTGA. CDR3 protein: CASSPNHGEKLFF. The CDR3 DNA follows: TGTGCCAGCAGCCCAAACCACGGTGAAAAACTGTTTTTT.

The chain couples TRBV28 to TRBJ2-7; weak D call: TRBD1 (6 bases). This CDR3 contains 13 residues. Trimming stripped 6 bases from V and 6 bases from J, with 15 bases between. Germline loops: CDR1 MDHEN, CDR2 SYDVKM. The CDR3 DNA reads TGTGCCAGCAGGGCCGGGGCAGGGGTCGAGCAGTACTTC. This sequence encodes CASRAGAGVEQYF.

This rearrangement joins TRBV3-1 (or the pseudogene TRBV3-2) to TRBJ1-2; no firm D call. Germline loops: CDR1 LGHDT, CDR2 YNNKEL (reference sequence). V lost 0 bases and J lost 8, with 16 bases in between. CDR3 length: 15 residues. As DNA, the CDR3 is TGTGCCAGCAGCCAAGACAGGAGTCTATGGAGGGGCTACACCTTC. Amino acid sequence: CASSQDRSLWRGYTF.

The chain uses TRBV13 and TRBJ2-7; a weak D match, TRBD1 (5 bases). The V and J ends lost 5 bases and 5 bases respectively, with 16 bases between them. Germline CDR1 is PRHDT and CDR2 is FYEKMQ (reference sequence). CDR3 length equals 14 residues. For the CDR3, the DNA is TGTGCCAGCAGCCCCTCGGCGCAGGGTCACGAGCAGTACTTC. It codes for CASSPSAQGHEQYF.

The chain is built from TRBV12-5 and TRBJ2-1; TRBD2 matches 8 bases. Germline-derived CDR1 and CDR2 are LGHNT and FRNRAP. This CDR3 has 14 residues. V shed 4 bases, J shed 9 bases, and the junction held 8 bases outside the gene matches. The CDR3 sequence: CASGSRLAGSEQFF. Here the CDR3 DNA reads TGTGCTAGTGGTTCCCGCCTAGCGGGCAGTGAGCAGTTCTTC.

CDR3 region: CASSLVQGGEKLFF. The CDR3 region has the DNA TGTGCCAGCAGCTTAGTTCAGGGCGGTGAAAAACTGTTTTTT. This chain links TRBV7-9 with TRBJ1-4, with D tentatively TRBD1 (5 bases). The germline gives CDR1 SEHNR, CDR2 FQNEAQ (reference sequence). V gave up 1 base and J gave up 7 bases, with 10 bases separating them. The CDR3 has 14 amino acids.

The V and J genes are TRBV5-6 and TRBJ1-4, with 8 bases identical to TRBD1. Germline V CDR1 and CDR2: SGHDT, YYEEEE. The CDR3 extends over 15 amino acids. V lost 4 bases, J lost 2 bases, and 4 bases stayed unmatched. This CDR3 is CASSKQGGTNEKLFF. The CDR3 nucleotides are TGTGCCAGCAGCAAACAGGGGGGGACTAATGAAAAACTGTTTTTT. Based on the CDR3 plus reference TRBV5-6 and TRBJ1-4, the full variable domain is DAGVTQSPTHLIKTRGQQVTLRCSPKSGHDTVSWYQQALGQGPQFIFQYYEEEERQRGNFPDRFSGHQFPNYSSELNVNALLLGDSALYLCASSKQGGTNEKLFFGSGTQLSVL.

This clone appeared a single time. The rearrangement links TRBV6-6 to TRBJ1-5; no clear D. The V gene's germline CDR1 is MNHNY and CDR2 SVGAGI (reference sequence). CDR3 size: 13 residues. Deletions cut 2 bases from V and 5 bases from J, with 7 bases between. In DNA, the CDR3 is TGTGCCAGCAGTTACATGGGAGATCAGCCCCAGCATTTT. This codes for CASSYMGDQPQHF.

The count of this clone is one. This chain links TRBV27 with TRBJ1-5, with unresolved D. Germline CDR1 is MNHEY and CDR2 is SMNVEV (reference sequence). The CDR3 is 13 residues long. The V and J ends lost 2 bases and 9 bases respectively, with 11 bases between them. The chain's CDR3 is CASSLGEVGPQHF. The CDR3 nucleotides are TGTGCCAGCAGTTTAGGTGAGGTCGGGCCCCAGCATTTT.

The gene calls are TRBV3-1 (or the pseudogene TRBV3-2) and TRBJ2-1, with 8 bases lining up with TRBD2. CDR3 length equals 15 residues. Trimming took 0 bases from V and 6 from J; bases not matched to a gene: 4. From germline, CDR1 is LGHDT and CDR2 YNNKEL (reference sequence). The CDR3 is CASSQDLAGRNEQFF. The CDR3 DNA is TGTGCCAGCAGCCAAGACCTAGCGGGCCGCAATGAGCAGTTCTTC.

This sequence joins TRBV6-1 and TRBJ1-6, with a weak D call TRBD1 (6 bases). Per the germline V gene, CDR1 is MNHNS and CDR2 is SASEGT. The CDR3 sequence is 14 residues long. V lost 3 bases and J 6 bases, leaving 9 bases between the germline ends. CDR3 sequence (DNA): TGTGCCAGCAGTGAGACAGGAGGTAATTCACCCCTCCACTTT. Amino acid sequence: CASSETGGNSPLHF.

The gene calls are TRBV20-1 and TRBJ2-7; 8 bases line up with TRBD2. Germline V lookup: CDR1 DFQATT, CDR2 SNEGSKA (reference sequence). Losses at the gene ends were 3 bases for V and 9 bases for J; bases not matched to a gene: 7. The CDR3 covers 12 residues. Here the CDR3 reads CSASAGSGGQYF. CDR3 DNA sequence: TGCAGTGCTAGTGCCGGGAGCGGGGGGCAGTACTTC.

This clone was counted once. The rearrangement links TRBV24-1 to TRBJ1-3; no firm D call. This CDR3 spans 12 amino acids. CDR1 is KGHDR and CDR2 is SFDVKD in the germline V gene. Trimming cost V 2 bases and J 5 bases, with 3 bases left between them. CDR3 nucleotides: TGTGCCACCAGTGATTGGAGAAACACCATATATTTT. This gives the protein CATSDWRNTIYF.